The 30 T cell receptor beta chains in this list originate from one sample, sequenced in a study of regulatory T cells in long-lasting Graves disease. CDR3-region Arm-PCR and iRepertoire HTBI primers produced the TCR beta libraries. Each CDR3 protein is one row after TCRdb ran MiXCR on the multiplex PCR reads. The sample yields 450,000 to 700,000 distinct CDR3 sequences, about 13% seen once. Time point described: newly diagnosed GD, antithyroid drugs for less than 3 months. With RNA extracted from PBMCs as input, the TCR library was made. A further study also used this sample, focusing on T cells in Graves' hyperthyroidism and ophthalmopathy.

Sequenced here: peripheral blood mononuclear cells (PBMCs), sampled at new diagnosis, from a patient treated with antithyroid drugs. The receptors derive from a man aged 25 to 40 with Graves disease.

This clonotype was seen many times. The J gene is TRBJ2-5, the V gene TRBV7-3, with 8 bases identical to TRBD1. The CDR3 is 15 residues long. Per germline, CDR1 SGHTA and CDR2 FQGTGA. V lost 3 bases and J lost 5; bases outside the gene matches: 8. The DNA for the CDR3 is TGTGCCAGCAGCTTTACAGGGGGACCTAGGGAGACCCAGTACTTC. Its translation is CASSFTGGPRETQYF.

This clonotype was counted ten times or more. The chain combines TRBV12-3 or TRBV12-4 with TRBJ2-3; TRBD1 is a possible D gene (6 bases). Between the trimmed V and J ends, which lost 1 base and 2 bases, there was a span of 16 bases. There are 17 residues in the CDR3. Here the CDR3 reads CASSLERQGHFTDTQYF. The CDR3 nucleotides are TGTGCCAGCAGTTTAGAGAGGCAGGGGCATTTCACAGATACGCAGTATTTT.

This clonotype occurred many times. The chain couples TRBV19 to TRBJ2-7; a weak D match, TRBD1 (6 bases). The V end lost 6 bases, the J end lost 0 bases, and 15 bases lay between the germline ends. This CDR3 is built from 15 residues. Germline V gene data show CDR1 as LNHDA and CDR2 as SQIVND (reference sequence). The CDR3 reads CASSFATGSSYEQYF. For the CDR3, the DNA is TGTGCCAGTAGCTTCGCGACAGGTAGCTCCTACGAGCAGTACTTC.

This clonotype was observed many times. V gene TRBV2 combines with J gene TRBJ2-6; D not certain. Trimming left V 10 bases short and J 0 bases short, with 7 bases between. Germline V gene sequence: CDR1 SNHLY, CDR2 FYNNEI. The CDR3 totals 13 residues. In DNA, the CDR3 is TGTGCCAACTCTCCCTCTGGGGCCAACGTCCTGACTTTC. Protein product: CANSPSGANVLTF.

This clonotype was observed at least ten times. The J gene is TRBJ2-3, the V gene TRBV12-3 or TRBV12-4; perhaps TRBD2 as D (6 bases). Trimming took 3 bases from V and 3 from J, leaving 10 bases between them. This CDR3 is built from 14 residues. The CDR3 DNA follows: TGTGCCAGCAGTTTGATCCTAGCGACAGATACGCAGTATTTT. It is translated as CASSLILATDTQYF.

This clonotype showed up many times. V gene TRBV25-1 combines with J gene TRBJ2-7; TRBD2 aligns across 9 bases. The junction had 7 bases not matched to a gene; V was cut back by 3 bases and J by 4 bases. This CDR3 has 15 residues. Germline CDR1 MGHDK, CDR2 SYGVNS. DNA of the CDR3: TGTGCCAGCAGTGACGTTGCGGGAGGGTTGTACGAGCAGTACTTC. Amino acid sequence: CASSDVAGGLYEQYF.

Many counts were recorded for this clonotype. The chain couples TRBV7-3 to TRBJ2-1, with TRBD2 matching over 11 bases. Germline-derived CDR1 and CDR2 are SGHTA and FQGTGA. This CDR3 has 14 amino acids. V was clipped by 3 bases and J by 9 bases; unmatched bases: 4. The CDR3 is CASSLGLAGGEQFF. The CDR3 bases are TGTGCCAGCAGCTTGGGGCTAGCGGGAGGTGAGCAGTTCTTC.

The chain carries TRBV20-1 and TRBJ2-7; TRBD1 aligns across 12 bases. From germline, CDR1 is DFQATT and CDR2 SNEGSKA (reference sequence). Trimming took 0 bases from V and 5 from J; bases not matched to a gene: 5. CDR3 length equals 15 residues. DNA for the CDR3: TGCAGTGCTAGAGAGGGGACAGGGGGCGCGGACGAGCAGTACTTC. It translates to CSAREGTGGADEQYF.

This clonotype was picked up many times. This sequence joins TRBV20-1 and TRBJ2-1, with a tentative D call TRBD2 (6 bases). Trimming removed 0 bases at V and 9 bases at J, with 15 bases between. Germline V lookup: CDR1 DFQATT, CDR2 SNEGSKA (reference sequence). The length of the CDR3 is 14 residues. The CDR3 spells CSARDWGDGSEQFF. The CDR3 DNA sequence: TGCAGTGCTAGAGATTGGGGGGACGGGAGTGAGCAGTTCTTC.

This clonotype came up many times. The V gene is TRBV20-1, the J gene TRBJ2-2; TRBD1 aligns across 9 bases. From germline, CDR1 is DFQATT and CDR2 SNEGSKA (reference sequence). The CDR3 runs 14 residues. The V gene end was trimmed by 5 bases and the J gene end by 7 bases; junction bases not matched to a gene: 8. In DNA form, the CDR3 reads TGCAGTGCTTTTACAGGGGGCCTGGGCGGGGAGCTGTTTTTT. Translating gives CSAFTGGLGGELFF.

This clonotype was recorded only once. This clone may be a read error of a much larger clone one base away. The gene calls are TRBV29-1 and TRBJ2-3; D unresolved. Trimming left V 1 base short and J 6 bases short, with 14 bases between. Germline CDR1 is SQVTM and CDR2 is ANQGSEA. This CDR3 contains 14 residues. In DNA form, the CDR3 reads TGCAGCGTTGAAGGCCAGGATACTCCGGATACGCAGTATTTT. Amino acids: CSVEGQDTPDTQYF.

This chain connects TRBV6-4 to TRBJ1-2, with 8 bases fitting TRBD1. This CDR3 comprises 14 residues. Per the germline V gene, CDR1 is MRHNA and CDR2 is SNTAGT. With 1 base clipped from V and 6 bases from J, the junction kept 4 bases outside the gene matches. The CDR3 here is CASSDFTGGNGYTF. The CDR3 coding sequence is TGTGCCAGCAGTGACTTTACAGGGGGAAATGGCTACACCTTC.

A few counts support this clonotype. The chain couples TRBV24-1 to TRBJ2-2; D gene uncertain. Germline V gene sequence: CDR1 KGHDR, CDR2 SFDVKD. V dropped 0 bases and J dropped 3 bases, with 10 bases sitting between them. This CDR3 is built from 16 residues. The CDR3 sequence: CATSDLSEVHTGELFF. CDR3 in DNA: TGTGCCACCAGTGATTTGTCAGAGGTCCACACCGGGGAGCTGTTTTTT.

The rearrangement links TRBV10-1 to TRBJ2-5; possibly TRBD1 or TRBD2 for D (6 bases each). The CDR3 is made up of 14 amino acids. The ends were cut back, 0 bases at V and 7 bases at J, with 12 bases in the middle. Germline V lookup: CDR1 WNHNN, CDR2 SYGVQD (reference sequence). The CDR3 DNA sequence: TGCGCCAGCAGTGAGTCCATCAGGGGAGGGACCCAGTACTTC. Protein product: CASSESIRGGTQYF.

The J gene is TRBJ1-2, the V gene TRBV30; D uncertain. The CDR3 length is 13 residues. The V end lost 0 bases, the J end lost 5 bases, and 10 bases lay between the germline ends. Germline V CDR1 and CDR2: GTSNPN, SVGIG (reference sequence). The CDR3 bases are TGTGCCTGGAGTGTAGATGATCGTTATGGCTACACCTTC. Translation gives CAWSVDDRYGYTF.

At least ten counts were recorded for this clonotype. The chain joins TRBV20-1 to TRBJ2-3; 11 nucleotides align to TRBD2. Trimming removed 5 bases from V and 2 bases from J; junction bases left unmatched: 9. Per the germline V gene, CDR1 is DFQATT and CDR2 is SNEGSKA (reference sequence). CDR3 length: 16 amino acids. The CDR3 nucleotides are TGCAGTGCTGGGGGAGTAGCGGGAGGGTACACAGATACGCAGTATTTT. It specifies CSAGGVAGGYTDTQYF.

This clonotype occurred many times. The chain combines TRBV13 with TRBJ1-3; D is unresolved. Germline CDR1 is PRHDT and CDR2 is FYEKMQ (reference sequence). V was pared by 8 bases and J by 4 bases, with 15 bases between. CDR3 length: 14 residues. CDR3 region: CASARDDLGNTIYF. The CDR3 DNA reads TGTGCCAGCGCGCGTGACGACTTAGGAAACACCATATATTTT.

This clonotype was found many times. The chain recombines TRBV12-3 or TRBV12-4 with TRBJ1-5, with 10 bases matching TRBD1. The length of the CDR3 is 15 residues. V was clipped by 10 bases and J by 4 bases; unmatched bases: 10. CDR3 sequence (DNA): TGTGCCACCGAGGCCGGACAGGGGGGAAATCAGCCCCAGCATTTT. It codes for CATEAGQGGNQPQHF.

This clonotype appeared many times. The chain uses TRBV11-2 and TRBJ2-1; no clear D gene. The CDR3 has 11 amino acids. Germline lookup yields CDR1 SGHAT and CDR2 FQNNGV. Deletions cut 5 bases from V and 13 bases from J, with 12 bases between. The CDR3 protein is CASSPGYLQFF. The CDR3 region has the DNA TGTGCCAGCAGCCCCGGGTATCTTCAGTTCTTC.

The rearrangement joins TRBV19 to TRBJ2-7; possible D gene TRBD2, 6 bases. This CDR3 contains 13 residues. In germline, CDR1 is LNHDA, CDR2 SQIVND (reference sequence). The V gene lost 5 bases and the J gene lost 5 bases, with 13 bases spanning the gap. As DNA, the CDR3 is TGTGCCAGTAGTCTCTGGCGGGGCCACGAGCAGTACTTC. This sequence encodes CASSLWRGHEQYF.

Many counts were recorded for this clonotype. This rearrangement joins TRBV12-3 or TRBV12-4 to TRBJ1-5, with a weak D call TRBD1 (5 bases). Trimming removed 2 bases from V and 6 bases from J, with 11 bases in between. The CDR3 is made up of 14 amino acids. CDR3 protein: CASSLREGTQPQHF. CDR3 coding DNA: TGTGCCAGCAGTTTACGGGAGGGGACTCAGCCCCAGCATTTT.

This clonotype has a count of ten or more. In DNA, the CDR3 is TGTGCCAGCGCTCCCGACGGAGCCAAAAACATTCAGTACTTC. Amino acid sequence: CASAPDGAKNIQYF. The V and J genes are TRBV2 and TRBJ2-4; D remains unclear. Germline CDR1 and CDR2: SNHLY and FYNNEI. V lost 8 bases and J 0 bases, leaving 11 bases between the germline ends. The CDR3 consists of 14 residues.

This clonotype appeared a few times. The V call is TRBV5-1, the J call TRBJ2-5, with 11 nucleotides matching TRBD2. The germline V gene encodes CDR1 SGHRS and CDR2 YFSETQ. This CDR3 contains 17 residues. Unmatched junction bases numbered 17, after V lost 7 bases and J lost 6 bases. This CDR3 is CASPLKTTSGREKTQYF. The CDR3 DNA reads TGCGCCAGCCCCCTTAAAACTACTAGCGGGAGAGAGAAGACCCAGTACTTC.

This clonotype was recorded many times. The chain couples TRBV29-1 to TRBJ2-7, with 8 bases fitting TRBD1. CDR1 SQVTM and CDR2 ANQGSEA come from the germline V gene. The J segment lost 6 bases and the V segment lost 3 bases, leaving 10 bases of the junction unmatched. This CDR3 has 14 amino acids. CDR3 DNA sequence: TGCAGCGTTGAGAAAAACAGGGGGGACGGCGAGCAGTACTTC. It translates to CSVEKNRGDGEQYF.

This clonotype was counted only a few times. The V call is TRBV20-1, the J call TRBJ2-7, with TRBD2 matching over 9 bases. V shed 2 bases and J 6 bases; nucleotides not matched to a gene: 11. The CDR3 is 15 amino acids. Per germline, CDR1 DFQATT and CDR2 SNEGSKA (reference sequence). The CDR3 region has the DNA TGCAGTGCTAGATCCATAGCGGGAGACTGGGCCGAGCAGTACTTC. Residues: CSARSIAGDWAEQYF.

This clonotype was counted many times. The chain has TRBV19 and TRBJ1-4; TRBD1 matches 7 bases. The trim removed 5 bases at V and 14 bases at J, leaving 11 bases unmatched. Germline loops: CDR1 LNHDA, CDR2 SQIVND (reference sequence). This CDR3 has 13 residues. DNA of the CDR3: TGTGCCAGTAGTCGGGACAGCCTCCCTAGGCTGTTTTTT. Residues: CASSRDSLPRLFF.

In this sample, this clonotype turned up many times. This chain uses TRBV12-3 or TRBV12-4 with TRBJ2-3, with 7 bases fitting TRBD1. The CDR3 covers 16 residues. Losses at the gene ends were 3 bases for V and 0 bases for J; bases not matched to a gene: 6. The CDR3 region has the DNA TGTGCCAGCAGTTTTAGGGGACAGACTAGCACAGATACGCAGTATTTT. Translated: CASSFRGQTSTDTQYF.

This clonotype is a singleton in its sample. A far larger clone is only one base removed, so a read error is likely. The rearrangement links TRBV12-3 or TRBV12-4 to TRBJ2-1; possible D gene TRBD2, 6 bases. This CDR3 is 13 amino acids long. The V end was cut by 6 bases, the J end by 10 bases, with 16 bases between. CDR3 nucleotide sequence: TGTGCCAGCAGCGCGGGACGGACCTACGAGCAGTTCTTC. Protein sequence: CASSAGRTYEQFF.

This clonotype was seen ten or more times. The gene calls are TRBV20-1 and TRBJ2-1, with D unclear. From germline, CDR1 is DFQATT and CDR2 SNEGSKA (reference sequence). The CDR3 is made up of 16 amino acids. The V and J ends lost 4 bases and 0 bases respectively, with 16 bases between them. CDR3 residues: CSANRPEAGSYNEQFF. The DNA of the CDR3 is TGCAGTGCTAACCGACCTGAGGCAGGCTCCTACAATGAGCAGTTCTTC.

This clonotype was picked up a small number of times. The CDR3 here is CASSRAVEETQYF. CDR3 sequence (DNA): TGTGCCAGCAGTCGAGCGGTAGAGGAGACCCAGTACTTC. J is TRBJ2-5 and V is TRBV6-1; possibly TRBD2 for D (5 bases). This CDR3 is built from 13 residues. CDR1 and CDR2 from the germline V gene are MNHNS and SASEGT. V lost 5 bases and J 5 bases, leaving 12 bases between the germline ends.